This TCR beta chain was sequenced in a study of T cell repertoires in cytomegalovirus infection. The CDR3 contains 16 residues. The V and J ends lost 4 bases and 5 bases, in that order; junction bases with no gene match: 9. The germline CDR1 and CDR2 sequences are SGHTA and FQGNSA. TCRdb processed the reads anew with MiXCR; each CDR3 protein has one entry. The top ten hold about 12% of the sample, which has over 300,000 distinct CDR3 sequences, around a sixth seen once. There are many counts of this clonotype. This clonotype was obtained from a human donor in good health (CMV status not recorded). Some clones in this sample may be carry-over from other donors' samples. The chain uses TRBV7-2 and TRBJ2-7, with 12 bases that match TRBD1. Material: PBMCs. DNA of the CDR3: TGTGCCAGCAGCTCAAGTAAGGGGACAGGGGGCAACGAGCAGTACTTC. It specifies CASSSSKGTGGNEQYF.